The 31 T cell receptor beta chains listed next were all sequenced from one sample in a study of T cell responses to AZD1222 COVID-19 vaccine. Repertoires were generated with immunoSEQ multiplex PCR, while TCRdb's copy carries only in-frame clones and drops some. Among more than 95,000 clones listed, 89% were seen once. Sequenced material: peripheral blood, taken 28 days after the second AZD1222 dose. The receptors derive from an adult who received the AZD1222 COVID-19 vaccine.

The rearrangement joins TRBV9 to TRBJ2-5; 7 bases agree with TRBD1. The CDR3 runs to 13 residues. The germline gives CDR1 SGDLS, CDR2 YYNGEE. The V gene end was trimmed by 7 bases and the J gene end by 4 bases; junction bases not matched to a gene: 7. The CDR3 nucleotides are TGTGCCAGCCAAAGGGGGCTAGTAGAGACCCAGTACTTC. Its translation: CASQRGLVETQYF.

CDR3 protein: CASSLTDRGDGYTF. In DNA form, the CDR3 reads TGTGCCAGCAGCTTAACCGACAGGGGGGATGGCTACACCTTC. This rearrangement joins TRBV7-3 to TRBJ1-2; 9 nucleotides line up with TRBD1. Germline CDR1 and CDR2: SGHTA and FQGTGA. This CDR3 contains 14 residues. V lost 0 bases to trimming and J lost 6 bases; unmatched junction nucleotides: 2.

V gene TRBV11-3 combines with J gene TRBJ2-1; no clear D. The ends were cut back, 3 bases at V and 10 bases at J, with 13 bases in the middle. Germline V gene sequence: CDR1 SGHNT, CDR2 YENEEA. This CDR3 comprises 13 residues. The CDR3 loop reads CASSLFTADEQFF. CDR3 nucleotides: TGTGCCAGCAGCTTGTTCACGGCCGACGAGCAGTTCTTC.

The chain joins TRBV6-5 to TRBJ2-7; D is possibly TRBD2 (6 bases). Germline V gene data show CDR1 as MNHEY and CDR2 as SVGAGI. CDR3 length: 15 amino acids. V was shortened by 0 bases and J by 1 base, with 10 bases between the two germline ends. CDR3 nucleotides: TGTGCCAGCAGTTACTCGATTCGGGAGTCCTACGAGCAGTACTTC. Translation gives CASSYSIRESYEQYF.

This rearrangement joins TRBV7-2 to TRBJ2-1, with D unresolved. Germline V lookup: CDR1 SGHTA, CDR2 FQGNSA. V was shortened by 5 bases and J by 3 bases, with 8 bases between the two germline ends. The CDR3 sequence is 13 residues long. The CDR3 DNA follows: TGTGCCAGCAGCCCCAACCTCTACAATGAGCAGTTCTTC. Translated: CASSPNLYNEQFF. The complete variable domain, with remaining parts taken from reference TRBV7-2 and TRBJ2-1, reads GAGVSQSPSNKVTEKGKDVELRCDPISGHTALYWYRQSLGQGLEFLIYFQGNSAPDKSGLPSDRFSAERTGGSVSTLTIQRTQQEDSAVYLCASSPNLYNEQFFGPGTRLTVL.

This chain uses TRBV14 with TRBJ2-1; 8 nucleotides align to TRBD1. Germline-derived CDR1 and CDR2 are SGHDN and FVKESK. CDR3 length equals 15 residues. V dropped 4 bases and J dropped 8; count of bases not matched to a gene: 10. The CDR3 DNA reads as TGTGCCAGCAGCCGACAGGGGACAGCGGTTGATGAGCAGTTCTTC. Translation gives CASSRQGTAVDEQFF.

The rearrangement uses TRBV6-2 or TRBV6-3 and TRBJ2-3; possible D gene TRBD2, 6 bases. The CDR3 sequence is 16 residues long. Trimming took off 3 bases at V and 2 bases at J, with 15 bases between the two ends. Germline CDR1 and CDR2: MNHEY and SVGEGT. In DNA form, the CDR3 reads TGTGCCAGCAGTTATACCGGACTACCGGCCACAGATACGCAGTATTTT. This codes for CASSYTGLPATDTQYF.

V is TRBV14 and J is TRBJ2-2; TRBD2 matches 13 bases. The CDR3 spans 20 residues. Unmatched junction bases numbered 15, after V lost 2 bases and J lost 6 bases. CDR1 SGHDN and CDR2 FVKESK come from the germline V gene. This CDR3 is CASSQSSPGGLAGTSGELFF. CDR3 coding DNA: TGTGCCAGCAGCCAAAGCTCCCCCGGGGGACTAGCGGGAACCTCCGGGGAGCTGTTTTTT.

This chain uses TRBV18 with TRBJ1-2; D remains ambiguous. The V end was cut by 3 bases, the J end by 2 bases, with 22 bases between. There are 18 residues in the CDR3. Germline V gene data show CDR1 as KGHSH and CDR2 as LQKENI. The CDR3 reads CASSPLALAADGNYGYTF. CDR3 DNA: TGTGCCAGCTCACCTCTCGCCCTCGCAGCCGACGGCAACTATGGCTACACCTTC.

This clone appeared once. The rearrangement links TRBV4-1 to TRBJ2-2; D is undetermined. This CDR3 is built from 14 residues. Between the trimmed V and J ends, which lost 0 bases and 7 bases, there was a span of 9 bases. Germline CDR1 reads MGHRA; CDR2 reads YSYEKL. The CDR3 DNA is TGCGCCAGCAGCCAAGATCGAGGAGTCGGGGAGCTGTTTTTT. This codes for CASSQDRGVGELFF.

The chain is built from TRBV5-1 and TRBJ1-1; D ambiguous. V lost 0 bases and J lost 1, with 7 bases in between. This CDR3 contains 14 residues. Germline CDR1 reads SGHRS; CDR2 reads YFSETQ. Here the CDR3 DNA reads TGCGCCAGCAGCTTGGCGACACCGAACACTGAAGCTTTCTTT. Translating it yields CASSLATPNTEAFF.

This chain links TRBV27 with TRBJ1-6; 7 nucleotides agree with TRBD1. The CDR3 has 21 amino acids. V shed 2 bases, J shed 0 bases, and the junction held 16 bases outside the gene matches. The germline gives CDR1 MNHEY, CDR2 SMNVEV (reference sequence). The CDR3 sequence: CASSLNPPNLGQSSYNSPLHF. DNA for the CDR3: TGTGCCAGCAGTTTAAACCCACCAAACCTGGGACAGAGCTCCTATAATTCACCCCTCCACTTT.

This sequence joins TRBV11-2 and TRBJ1-1; TRBD1 matches 8 bases. This CDR3 contains 14 residues. J was trimmed by 8 bases and V by 0 bases; bases with no gene match: 5. Germline V lookup: CDR1 SGHAT, CDR2 FQNNGV. The CDR3 nucleotides are TGTGCCAGCAGCTTAGATTGGCGGACAGGGGAAGCTTTCTTT. Protein: CASSLDWRTGEAFF. The variable domain in full, with the rest retrieved from reference TRBV11-2 and TRBJ1-1, is EAGVAQSPRYKIIEKRQSVAFWCNPISGHATLYWYQQILGQGPKLLIQFQNNGVVDDSQLPKDRFSAERLKGVDSTLKIQPAKLEDSAVYLCASSLDWRTGEAFFGQGTRLTVV.

The chain is built from TRBV5-1 and TRBJ1-1, with unresolved D. This CDR3 has 15 residues. From germline, CDR1 is SGHRS and CDR2 YFSETQ. Trimming pared 1 base from V and 5 bases from J, leaving 15 bases between. The CDR3 sequence: CASSLRKDRHTEAFF. The DNA of the CDR3 is TGCGCCAGCAGCTTGCGAAAAGACCGACATACTGAAGCTTTCTTT.

The chain recombines TRBV21-1 with TRBJ2-5; the table's D call, TRBD2, was not checked against the DNA. TRBV21-1 is deemed a pseudogene. The CDR3 extends over 14 amino acids. This chain's CDR3 is CASIVVRTEETQYF. DNA for the CDR3: TGTGCCAGCATAGTTGTGCGGACTGAAGAGACCCAGTACTTC.

The sample holds a few counts of this clone. This rearrangement joins TRBV6-2 or TRBV6-3 to TRBJ2-5, with 7 bases identical to TRBD1. Trimming took 5 bases from V and 5 from J; bases not matched to a gene: 5. Looked up from germline, CDR1 is MNHEY and CDR2 is SVGEGT. The CDR3 spans 13 residues. The CDR3 reads CASSTGQRETQYF. As DNA, the CDR3 is TGTGCCAGCAGTACGGGACAGCGCGAGACCCAGTACTTC.

By proportion, this clone is medium-sized (0.01 to 0.1%). J is TRBJ2-5 and V is TRBV30; no firm D call. Per germline, CDR1 GTSNPN and CDR2 SVGIG (reference sequence). V lost 3 bases, J lost 5 bases, and 16 bases lay in between. The CDR3 is 14 residues long. The CDR3 DNA is TGTGCCTGGAGGGCAGCCCTCTTCCAGGAGACCCAGTACTTC. Protein product: CAWRAALFQETQYF.

A few counts support this clone. V usage is TRBV6-1 and J usage is TRBJ1-5; 8 bases fit TRBD1. Trimming at V came to 2 bases and at J to 6 bases, leaving 3 bases not matched to a gene. The length of the CDR3 is 14 residues. Germline-derived CDR1 and CDR2 are MNHNS and SASEGT. CDR3 DNA: TGTGCCAGCAGTGAACAGGGGGCTGTTCAGCCCCAGCATTTT. It yields the protein CASSEQGAVQPQHF.

The chain employs TRBV19 and TRBJ2-7; 14 nucleotides match TRBD2. V was clipped by 5 bases and J by 7 bases; unmatched bases: 7. CDR1 and CDR2 (germline): LNHDA, SQIVND (reference sequence). This CDR3 has 15 residues. The CDR3 bases are TGTGCCAGTAGTGGGACTAGCGGGAGTTCGGGGGAGCAGTACTTC. This codes for CASSGTSGSSGEQYF.

The chain recombines TRBV30 with TRBJ1-2; 8 nucleotides line up with TRBD1. Germline values: CDR1 GTSNPN, CDR2 SVGIG (reference sequence). The CDR3 loop spans 13 amino acids. V dropped 8 bases and J dropped 5; count of bases not matched to a gene: 10. CDR3: CALSRDRPYGYTF. The CDR3 DNA follows: TGTGCCCTGTCCCGGGACAGGCCGTATGGCTACACCTTC.

The rearrangement joins TRBV3-1 (or the pseudogene TRBV3-2) to TRBJ1-2; D is unclear. V was shortened by 2 bases and J by 7 bases, with 8 bases between the two germline ends. This CDR3 is built from 12 residues. Germline loops: CDR1 LGHDT, CDR2 YNNKEL (reference sequence). CDR3 region: CASSQNGRGYTF. The CDR3 DNA follows: TGTGCCAGCAGCCAAAATGGACGTGGCTACACCTTC.

CDR3: CASSLTPTGNTEAFF. The CDR3 DNA reads as TGTGCCAGCAGCTTAACCCCCACAGGGAACACTGAAGCTTTCTTT. The rearrangement uses TRBV7-3 and TRBJ1-1; D perhaps matches TRBD1 (5 bases). Germline CDR1 SGHTA, CDR2 FQGTGA. V lost 0 bases and J lost 1, with 9 bases in between. The CDR3 has 15 residues.

V is TRBV3-1 (or the pseudogene TRBV3-2) and J is TRBJ2-1; perhaps TRBD1 as D (6 bases). CDR1 is LGHDT, CDR2 YNNKEL, per germline (reference sequence). CDR3 length: 19 amino acids. Deletions cut 2 bases from V and 4 bases from J, with 24 bases between. CDR3 sequence: CASSQSRGFRPQSYNEQFF. CDR3 sequence (DNA): TGTGCCAGCAGCCAATCCAGGGGTTTCAGGCCGCAAAGTTACAATGAGCAGTTCTTC.

The chain has TRBV7-6 and TRBJ2-1, with D possibly matching TRBD1 (5 bases). Germline V lookup: CDR1 SGHVS, CDR2 FNYEAQ. This CDR3 contains 15 residues. Trimming shortened V by 1 base and J by 9 bases, and 16 bases separated the two germline ends. CDR3 in DNA: TGTGCCAGCAGCTTAGGGCAGGGCGCTCGCAGTGAGCAGTTCTTC. As protein: CASSLGQGARSEQFF.

V usage is TRBV6-1 and J usage is TRBJ1-2; 10 bases are a match to TRBD1. This CDR3 comprises 17 residues. With 1 base clipped from V and 6 bases from J, the junction kept 11 bases outside the gene matches. The germline gives CDR1 MNHNS, CDR2 SASEGT. The CDR3 loop reads CASSEVMGAGTGDGYTF. In nucleotides, the CDR3 is TGTGCCAGCAGTGAAGTTATGGGTGCCGGGACAGGGGATGGCTACACCTTC.

V is TRBV18 and J is TRBJ2-2; 9 nucleotides match TRBD2. This CDR3 contains 16 residues. CDR1 and CDR2 (germline): KGHSH, LQKENI. V shed 3 bases and J 3 bases; nucleotides not matched to a gene: 5. CDR3 in DNA: TGTGCCAGCTCACCCCGGGTAGCGGGAGACACCGGGGAGCTGTTTTTT. This sequence encodes CASSPRVAGDTGELFF.

The J gene is TRBJ2-5, the V gene TRBV15, with a possible D match to TRBD2 (6 bases). Germline V gene sequence: CDR1 LNHNV, CDR2 YYDKDF (reference sequence). This CDR3 has 14 amino acids. V lost 0 bases and J 4 bases, leaving 9 bases between the germline ends. The CDR3 DNA sequence: TGTGCCACCAGCAGAGACCGGGGAGGAGAGACCCAGTACTTC. It specifies CATSRDRGGETQYF.

This clone is a singleton in its sample. The chain has TRBV9 and TRBJ2-3, with 9 positions matching TRBD1. CDR1 and CDR2 (germline): SGDLS, YYNGEE. The length of the CDR3 is 14 residues. The V segment lost 2 bases and the J segment 6 bases; nucleotides outside the gene matches: 4. This chain's CDR3 is CASSVRQGGDTQYF. The CDR3 DNA sequence: TGTGCCAGCAGCGTCAGACAGGGGGGGGATACGCAGTATTTT.

The rearrangement links TRBV5-5 to TRBJ1-4; possibly TRBD1 for D (5 bases). The CDR3 is 14 residues long. Per the germline V gene, CDR1 is SGHKS and CDR2 is YYEKEE (reference sequence). V lost 0 bases and J lost 7, with 10 bases in between. CDR3 DNA: TGTGCCAGCAGCTTGGAGGGGCTTAGTGAAAAACTGTTTTTT. As protein: CASSLEGLSEKLFF.

A single count supports this clone. The rearrangement uses TRBV6-1 and TRBJ1-6; no clear D gene. Trimming left V 1 base short and J 4 bases short, with 8 bases between. Germline V CDR1 and CDR2: MNHNS, SASEGT. The CDR3 consists of 15 residues. CDR3 bases: TGTGCCAGCAGTGAAGTTGGGTCTTATAATTCACCCCTCCACTTT. It is translated as CASSEVGSYNSPLHF.

V and J are TRBV4-2 and TRBJ2-2; 9 positions agree with TRBD1. CDR1 and CDR2 (germline): LGHNA, YNFKEQ. The V and J ends lost 2 bases and 7 bases, in that order; junction bases with no gene match: 8. The CDR3 totals 16 residues. CDR3 sequence (DNA): TGTGCCAGCAGCCAATACGCCGGGACAGGGTTCGGGGAGCTGTTTTTT. Amino acids: CASSQYAGTGFGELFF.